These 27 T cell receptor beta chains were sequenced from one sample in a study of glioma-infiltrating T cells. Amplification of TCR alpha and beta CDR3 regions from RNA used iRepertoire nested multiplex PCR. One entry per CDR3 protein results from TCRdb running MiXCR on the multiplex PCR reads. In the table there are some 85,000 distinct CDR3 sequences, 20% to 25% of which are singletons. Sequenced material: glioma tissue, nonneoplastic brain tissue, or PBMCs (not recorded which). These receptors all come from a human donor with low-grade glioma or glioblastoma, undergoing nonglioma brain surgery, or in good health (not recorded which).

This clonotype was detected ten times or more. The V call is TRBV10-2, the J call TRBJ1-1, with a weak D call TRBD1 (5 bases). Trimming removed 8 bases at V and 1 base at J, with 20 bases between. Germline CDR1 is WSHSY and CDR2 is SAAADI. CDR3 length equals 16 residues. The CDR3 loop reads CASGGVSRGRNTEAFF. The CDR3 nucleotides read TGCGCCAGCGGGGGGGTATCTCGGGGCCGGAACACTGAAGCTTTCTTT.

The gene calls are TRBV11-3 and TRBJ2-7; TRBD2 agrees at 12 bases. CDR1 is SGHNT and CDR2 is YENEEA in the germline V gene. The trim removed 5 bases at V and 1 base at J, leaving 3 bases unmatched. The CDR3 has 15 amino acids. Written as DNA, the CDR3 is TGTGCCAGCAGCCTCGGGACTAGCGGGTCCTACGAGCAGTACTTC. Its protein product is CASSLGTSGSYEQYF.

The chain uses TRBV30 and TRBJ1-5; D remains unclear. The length of the CDR3 is 13 residues. Trimming cost V 3 bases and J 3 bases, with 9 bases left between them. Germline CDR1 GTSNPN, CDR2 SVGIG (reference sequence). Written as DNA, the CDR3 is TGTGCCTGGAGAGACGGCTACAATCAGCCCCAGCATTTT. As protein: CAWRDGYNQPQHF.

At least ten counts were recorded for this clonotype. CDR3 sequence: CASSKTGGILDEQFF. CDR3 bases: TGTGCCAGCAGTAAGACAGGGGGTATCTTAGATGAGCAGTTCTTC. This chain connects TRBV6-1 to TRBJ2-1, with TRBD1 matching over 9 bases. Germline V gene data show CDR1 as MNHNS and CDR2 as SASEGT. V shed 5 bases and J 8 bases; nucleotides not matched to a gene: 10. The CDR3 consists of 15 residues.

This clonotype was recorded many times. The J gene is TRBJ1-5, the V gene TRBV24-1, with D unresolved. Trimming took 5 bases from V and 0 from J, leaving 7 bases between them. Germline assignment: CDR1 KGHDR and CDR2 SFDVKD. The CDR3 is made up of 14 amino acids. This CDR3 is CATSGAYSNQPQHF. Here the CDR3 DNA reads TGTGCCACCAGTGGAGCTTATAGCAATCAGCCCCAGCATTTT.

This clonotype was seen many times. The chain has TRBV7-9 and TRBJ1-1; D call uncertain. Germline CDR1 SEHNR, CDR2 FQNEAQ (reference sequence). The CDR3 runs 14 residues. The V end was cut by 5 bases, the J end by 1 base, with 11 bases between. The CDR3: CASSVYGKNTEAFF. The DNA of the CDR3 is TGTGCCAGCAGCGTTTACGGGAAGAACACTGAAGCTTTCTTT.

In its sample, this clonotype was seen many times. The chain employs TRBV29-1 and TRBJ1-2; D may be TRBD1 (6 bases). Trimming shortened V by 5 bases and J by 7 bases, and 14 bases separated the two germline ends. This CDR3 is 12 amino acids long. Germline lookup yields CDR1 SQVTM and CDR2 ANQGSEA. Written as DNA, the CDR3 is TGCAGCGTTCTACAGGGCCCCCGTGGCTACACCTTC. It is translated as CSVLQGPRGYTF. The full variable domain, in which reference TRBV29-1 and TRBJ1-2 provide the parts outside the CDR3, is SAVISQKPSRDICQRGTSLTIQCQVDSQVTMMFWYRQQPGQSLTLIATANQGSEATYESGFVIDKFPISRPNLTFSTLTVSNMSPEDSSIYLCSVLQGPRGYTFGSGTRLTVV.

This clonotype was counted many times. The chain has TRBV19 and TRBJ1-3; D unresolved. Germline CDR1 LNHDA, CDR2 SQIVND (reference sequence). Trimming cost V 5 bases and J 0 bases, with 11 bases left between them. The CDR3 extends over 15 amino acids. CDR3 DNA sequence: TGTGCCAGTAGTCATCTCCTTCCCTCTGGAAACACCATATATTTT. Translated, it gives CASSHLLPSGNTIYF.

J is TRBJ2-1 and V is TRBV12-3 or TRBV12-4, with TRBD2 identical over 15 bases. V dropped 1 base and J dropped 4; count of bases not matched to a gene: 8. CDR3 length: 19 residues. The DNA for the CDR3 is TGTGCCAGCAGTTTAGACCGGACTAGCGGGAGGGCCCAATACAATGAGCAGTTCTTC. As protein: CASSLDRTSGRAQYNEQFF.

With respect to this clonotype: A much larger clone sits a single nucleotide away, making a read error possible. This sequence joins TRBV7-9 and TRBJ2-1, with D tentatively TRBD1 (6 bases). From germline, CDR1 is SEHNR and CDR2 FQNEAQ (reference sequence). This CDR3 comprises 14 residues. V was trimmed by 0 bases and J by 6 bases, leaving 9 bases between them. The CDR3 reads CASSLAGGFNEQFF. The CDR3 DNA follows: TGTGCCAGCAGCTTAGCAGGGGGTTTCAATGAGCAGTTCTTC.

This clonotype has more than one count but fewer than ten. The V gene is TRBV5-6, the J gene TRBJ2-1, with D possibly TRBD2 on 6 matching bases. The V end lost 1 base, the J end lost 3 bases, and 8 bases lay between the germline ends. CDR1 and CDR2 (germline): SGHDT, YYEEEE. The CDR3 has 14 residues. The CDR3 spells CASSLRRDYNEQFF. CDR3 DNA sequence: TGTGCCAGCAGCTTGAGGAGGGACTACAATGAGCAGTTCTTC.

This clonotype has ten or more counts. J is TRBJ2-7 and V is TRBV6-1; possible D gene TRBD1, 6 bases. The CDR3 has 14 residues. V was cut by 6 bases and J by 2 bases, with 14 bases left in between. In germline, CDR1 is MNHNS, CDR2 SASEGT. The CDR3 loop reads CASSSGTLTYEQYF. The DNA of the CDR3 is TGTGCCAGCAGCTCCGGGACACTAACCTACGAGCAGTACTTC.

Comment on this clonotype: An end of the junction differs from the germline gene, which may be a read error. This chain links TRBV12-3 or TRBV12-4 with TRBJ2-6; D is possibly TRBD1 (5 bases). The CDR3 is 15 amino acids. DNA of the CDR3: TGTGCCAGCAGTATGGGTCAAACTGGGGCCAAAGTCCTGACTTTC. It translates to CASSMGQTGAKVLTF.

CDR3 sequence reads: CASSAIGRGKQFF. The CDR3 nucleotides are TGTGCCAGCAGCGCGATAGGGAGGGGAAAGCAGTTCTTC. This sequence joins TRBV9 and TRBJ2-1; 7 nucleotides line up with TRBD2. V gave up 3 bases and J gave up 11 bases; unmatched junction bases: 8. Germline V gene lookup returns CDR1 SGDLS and CDR2 YYNGEE. This CDR3 spans 13 amino acids. The full variable domain, its missing parts supplied by reference TRBV9 and TRBJ2-1, is DSGVTQTPKHLITATGQRVTLRCSPRSGDLSVYWYQQSLDQGLQFLIQYYNGEERAKGNILERFSAQQFPDLHSELNLSSLELGDSALYFCASSAIGRGKQFFGPGTRLTVL.

Comments on this clonotype: Being one base from a much bigger clone, this may be a read error. V gene TRBV10-1 combines with J gene TRBJ1-2; 7 bases align to TRBD1. This CDR3 contains 14 residues. V shed 6 bases, J shed 8 bases, and the junction held 12 bases outside the gene matches. Germline lookup yields CDR1 WNHNN and CDR2 SYGVQD (reference sequence). The CDR3 here is CASSSGTAVGGYTF. CDR3 sequence (DNA): TGCGCCAGCAGCTCCGGGACAGCCGTGGGGGGCTACACCTTC.

This clonotype was seen a few times. The chain has TRBV30 and TRBJ1-2; no definite D call. The germline V gene encodes CDR1 GTSNPN and CDR2 SVGIG (reference sequence). V was cut by 0 bases and J by 1 base, with 6 bases left in between. This CDR3 is built from 13 residues. This CDR3 reads CAWSVTINYGYTF. The CDR3 DNA reads TGTGCCTGGAGTGTAACGATTAACTATGGCTACACCTTC.

V is TRBV6-5 and J is TRBJ1-5; D uncertain. There are 15 residues in the CDR3. Trimming cost V 0 bases and J 6 bases, with 12 bases left between them. Germline-derived CDR1 and CDR2 are MNHEY and SVGAGI. DNA of the CDR3: TGTGCCAGCAGTTACTCAATGGGCACCGGTCAGCCCCAGCATTTT. This translates into CASSYSMGTGQPQHF.

In its sample, this clonotype was seen many times. The chain is built from TRBV5-4 and TRBJ1-1; D remains ambiguous. Germline-derived CDR1 and CDR2 are SGHNT and YYREEE (reference sequence). The CDR3 length is 13 residues. Trimming removed 7 bases at V and 1 base at J, with 11 bases between. The CDR3 DNA reads TGTGCCAGCGGGAAAGCGGGGAACACTGAAGCTTTCTTT. Its protein product is CASGKAGNTEAFF.

This clonotype was counted ten times or more. The chain combines TRBV6-6 with TRBJ2-1; D gene uncertain. The germline gives CDR1 MNHNY, CDR2 SVGAGI (reference sequence). This CDR3 has 16 amino acids. Trimming took 0 bases from V and 6 from J, leaving 15 bases between them. The CDR3 region is CASSYSSPWTGNEQFF. The CDR3 nucleotides read TGTGCCAGCAGTTACTCGAGTCCGTGGACGGGCAATGAGCAGTTCTTC.

This clonotype occurred a few times. The chain uses TRBV7-8 and TRBJ2-7; 7 nucleotides agree with TRBD1. The CDR3 covers 15 residues. Germline trimming cut 1 base from V and 4 bases from J; bases unmatched to any gene: 7. Germline assignment: CDR1 SGHVS and CDR2 FQNEAQ. CDR3 DNA sequence: TGTGCCAGCAGCTTAGTCGACAGGGCATCATACGAGCAGTACTTC. It encodes CASSLVDRASYEQYF.

Ten or more counts support this clonotype. The CDR3, as DNA: TGTGCCAGCAGTGAAGGAGGGGGGCTCCTCTCTGGAAACACCATATATTTT. Encoded protein: CASSEGGGLLSGNTIYF. The chain links TRBV25-1 to TRBJ1-3; possible D gene TRBD1, 6 bases. Trimming removed 2 bases at V and 0 bases at J, with 14 bases between. This CDR3 has 17 residues. Germline CDR1 reads MGHDK; CDR2 reads SYGVNS.

This clonotype has at least ten counts. The V call is TRBV4-1, the J call TRBJ2-5; D possibly corresponds to TRBD1 (5 bases). The CDR3 covers 15 residues. CDR1 is MGHRA and CDR2 is YSYEKL in the germline V gene. The V end was cut by 0 bases, the J end by 6 bases, with 14 bases between. CDR3 DNA sequence: TGCGCCAGCAGCCAAGATGAGCGACAGAGGAAGACCCAGTACTTC. This sequence encodes CASSQDERQRKTQYF.

This clonotype has a count of ten or more. The J gene is TRBJ1-2, the V gene TRBV2; 8 bases are shared with TRBD1. The V and J ends lost 7 bases and 2 bases, in that order; junction bases with no gene match: 12. CDR1 is SNHLY, CDR2 FYNNEI, per germline. CDR3 size: 16 residues. The CDR3: CASIPRTGTLNYGYTF. CDR3 nucleotide sequence: TGTGCCAGCATCCCCCGGACAGGGACCCTAAACTATGGCTACACCTTC.

Of note for this clonotype: A read error is possible here, since a much larger clone lies one base away. The chain combines TRBV6-1 with TRBJ2-7, with 8 bases that match TRBD1. Germline-derived CDR1 and CDR2 are MNHNS and SASEGT. V was clipped by 7 bases and J by 6 bases; unmatched bases: 11. CDR3 length: 14 amino acids. CDR3 sequence (DNA): TGTGCCAGCAAGGGGGCAGGGGGCTTCGGCGAGCAGTACTTC. This encodes CASKGAGGFGEQYF.

As concerns this clonotype: This may arise from a read error, as a much more abundant clone is one base away. The V call is TRBV5-4, the J call TRBJ1-2; 9 bases line up with TRBD1. From germline, CDR1 is SGHNT and CDR2 YYREEE (reference sequence). This CDR3 spans 15 amino acids. The DNA of the CDR3 is TGTGCCACCAGCTCTGTGGACAGGGGCAACTATGGCTACACCTTC. It specifies CATSSVDRGNYGYTF.

This clonotype was recorded many times. The genes are TRBV3-1 and TRBJ1-5; D is perhaps TRBD1 (5 bases). Germline-derived CDR1 and CDR2 are LGHDT and YNNKEL (reference sequence). Between the trimmed V and J ends, which lost 4 bases and 2 bases, there was a span of 12 bases. This CDR3 spans 15 amino acids. DNA of the CDR3: TGTGCCAGCAGCCCCTCGGGGGTAGGCAATCAGCCCCAGCATTTT. This translates into CASSPSGVGNQPQHF.

This clonotype came up many times. V gene TRBV10-2 combines with J gene TRBJ2-1; D is perhaps TRBD1 (6 bases). Germline CDR1 and CDR2: WSHSY and SAAADI. Trimming shortened V by 7 bases and J by 5 bases, and 12 bases separated the two germline ends. This CDR3 is 13 amino acids long. CDR3 amino acids: CASTKTGHNEQFF. Here the CDR3 DNA reads TGCGCCAGCACAAAGACAGGACACAATGAGCAGTTCTTC.